This T cell receptor beta chain comes out of a study of blood T cell repertoires in COVID-19. Study-level information: Sites in the United States, Italy and Spain provided acute and convalescent COVID-19 samples.

Method: immunoSEQ multiplex PCR; TCRdb's copy keeps in-frame clones and lacks some. The sample holds around 70,000 clones, roughly nine tenths seen once. Germline assignment: CDR1 MGHRA and CDR2 YSYEKL. The CDR3 spans 16 residues. Deletions cut 1 base from V and 0 bases from J, with 10 bases between. This clone has only one observation. The sequenced sample consisted of peripheral blood. The sequence derives from a man at least 80 years old with acute or convalescent COVID-19. The chain has TRBV4-1 and TRBJ1-5; no reliable D call. CDR3 bases: TGCGCCAGCAGCCAAGGGGGAGGGTATAGCAATCAGCCCCAGCATTTT. Residues: CASSQGGGYSNQPQHF.